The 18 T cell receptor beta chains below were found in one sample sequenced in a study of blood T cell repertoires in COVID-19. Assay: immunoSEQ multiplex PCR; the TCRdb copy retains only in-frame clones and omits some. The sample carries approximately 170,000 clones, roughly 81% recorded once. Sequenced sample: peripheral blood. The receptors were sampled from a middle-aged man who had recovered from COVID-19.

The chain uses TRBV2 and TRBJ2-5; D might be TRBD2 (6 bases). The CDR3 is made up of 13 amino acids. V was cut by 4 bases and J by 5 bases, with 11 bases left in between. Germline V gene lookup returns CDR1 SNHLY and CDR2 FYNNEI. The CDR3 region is CASSGPGRETQYF. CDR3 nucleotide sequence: TGTGCCAGCAGTGGCCCAGGGAGGGAGACCCAGTACTTC.

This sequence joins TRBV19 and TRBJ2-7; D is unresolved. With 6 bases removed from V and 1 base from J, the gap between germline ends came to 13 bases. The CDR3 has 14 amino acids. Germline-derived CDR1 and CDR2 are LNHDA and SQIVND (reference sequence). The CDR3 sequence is CASSFTVPSYEQYF. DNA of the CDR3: TGTGCCAGTAGCTTCACGGTTCCTTCCTACGAGCAGTACTTC.

CDR3 sequence reads: CASSSGARGYTF. The CDR3 DNA reads TGTGCCAGCAGTTCTGGGGCACGAGGCTACACCTTC. The chain couples TRBV12-3 or TRBV12-4 to TRBJ1-2; D may be TRBD1 (5 bases). V lost 4 bases and J lost 8, with 11 bases in between. The CDR3 consists of 12 residues.

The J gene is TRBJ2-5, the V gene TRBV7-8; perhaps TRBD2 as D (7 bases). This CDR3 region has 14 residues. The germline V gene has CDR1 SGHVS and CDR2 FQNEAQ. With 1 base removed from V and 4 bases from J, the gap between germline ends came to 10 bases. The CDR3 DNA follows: TGTGCCAGCAGCTTAGAGGCGGGGGCAGAGACCCAGTACTTC. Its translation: CASSLEAGAETQYF.

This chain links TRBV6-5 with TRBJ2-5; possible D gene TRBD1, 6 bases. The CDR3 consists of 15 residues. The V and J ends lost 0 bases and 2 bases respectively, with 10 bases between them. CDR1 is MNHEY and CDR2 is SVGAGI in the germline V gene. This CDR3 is CASSYSPGQQETQYF. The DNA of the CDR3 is TGTGCCAGCAGTTACTCGCCGGGACAACAAGAGACCCAGTACTTC.

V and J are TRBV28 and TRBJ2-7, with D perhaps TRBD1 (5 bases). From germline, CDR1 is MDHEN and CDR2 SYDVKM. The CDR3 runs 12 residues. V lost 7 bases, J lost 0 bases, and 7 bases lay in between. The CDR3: CASTDSSYEQYF. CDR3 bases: TGTGCCAGCACAGACAGCTCCTACGAGCAGTACTTC.

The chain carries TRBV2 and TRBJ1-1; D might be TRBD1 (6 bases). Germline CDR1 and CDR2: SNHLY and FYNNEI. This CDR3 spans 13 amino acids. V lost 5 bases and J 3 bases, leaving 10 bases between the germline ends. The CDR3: CASSSTGYTEAFF. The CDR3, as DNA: TGTGCCAGCAGTTCTACAGGGTACACTGAAGCTTTCTTT.

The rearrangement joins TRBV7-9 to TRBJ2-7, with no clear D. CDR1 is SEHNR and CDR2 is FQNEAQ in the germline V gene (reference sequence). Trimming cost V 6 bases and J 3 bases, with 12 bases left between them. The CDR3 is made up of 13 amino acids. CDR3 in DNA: TGTGCCAGCAGTGATACGGAGATCTACGAGCAGTACTTC. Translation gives CASSDTEIYEQYF. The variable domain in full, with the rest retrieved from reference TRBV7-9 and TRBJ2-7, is DTGVSQNPRHKITKRGQNVTFRCDPISEHNRLYWYRQTLGQGPEFLTYFQNEAQLEKSRLLSDRFSAERPKGSFSTLEIQRTEQGDSAMYLCASSDTEIYEQYFGPGTRLTVT.

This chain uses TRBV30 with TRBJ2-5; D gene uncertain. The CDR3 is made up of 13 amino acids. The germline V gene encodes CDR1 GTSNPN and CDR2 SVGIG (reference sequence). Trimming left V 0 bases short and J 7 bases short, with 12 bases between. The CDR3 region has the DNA TGTGCCTGGAGTGTACCCGGCCCGGGGACCCAGTACTTC. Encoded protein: CAWSVPGPGTQYF.

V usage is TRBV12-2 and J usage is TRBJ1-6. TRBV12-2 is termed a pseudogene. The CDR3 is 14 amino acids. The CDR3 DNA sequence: TGTGCAAGTCGCTTTGGGGGGGTAGGTTCACCCCTCCACTTT. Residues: CASRFGGVGSPLHF.

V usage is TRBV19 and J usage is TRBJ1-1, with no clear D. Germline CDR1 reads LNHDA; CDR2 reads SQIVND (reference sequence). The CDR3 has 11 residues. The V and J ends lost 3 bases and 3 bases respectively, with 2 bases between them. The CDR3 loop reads CASSIDTEAFF. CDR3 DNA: TGTGCCAGTAGTATCGACACTGAAGCTTTCTTT.

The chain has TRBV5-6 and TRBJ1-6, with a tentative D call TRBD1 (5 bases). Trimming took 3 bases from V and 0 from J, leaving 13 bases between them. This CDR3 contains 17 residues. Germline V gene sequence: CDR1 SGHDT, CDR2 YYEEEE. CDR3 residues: CASSSLRQSSYNSPLHF. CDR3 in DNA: TGTGCCAGCAGCTCGCTCAGACAGAGCTCCTATAATTCACCCCTCCACTTT.

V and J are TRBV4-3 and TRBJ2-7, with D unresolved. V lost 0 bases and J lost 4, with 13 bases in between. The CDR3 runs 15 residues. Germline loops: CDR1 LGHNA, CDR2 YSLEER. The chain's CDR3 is CASSQDYLGSYEQYF. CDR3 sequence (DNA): TGCGCCAGCAGCCAAGATTACCTGGGCTCTTACGAGCAGTACTTC.

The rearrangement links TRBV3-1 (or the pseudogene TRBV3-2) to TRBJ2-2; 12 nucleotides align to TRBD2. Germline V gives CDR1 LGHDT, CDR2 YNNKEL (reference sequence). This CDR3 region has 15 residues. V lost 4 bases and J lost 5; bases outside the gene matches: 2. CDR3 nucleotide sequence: TGTGCCAGCAGCCTCCTAGCGGGAGGGACCGGGGAGCTGTTTTTT. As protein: CASSLLAGGTGELFF.

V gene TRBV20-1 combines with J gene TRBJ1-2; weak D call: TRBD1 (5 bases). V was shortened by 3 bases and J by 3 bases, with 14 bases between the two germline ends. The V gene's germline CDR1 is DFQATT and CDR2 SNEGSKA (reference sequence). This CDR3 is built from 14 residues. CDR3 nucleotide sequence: TGCAGTGCTAGTGGCCTCCGGGGGGACTATGGCTACACCTTC. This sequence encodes CSASGLRGDYGYTF.

CDR3 nucleotides: TGTGCCAGCAGCGTATCGGGGGGGAACAATGAGCAGTTCTTC. Translating gives CASSVSGGNNEQFF. V and J are TRBV9 and TRBJ2-1; 8 bases agree with TRBD2. Germline CDR1 and CDR2: SGDLS and YYNGEE. This CDR3 is built from 14 residues. V lost 1 base, J lost 5 bases, and 2 bases stayed unmatched.

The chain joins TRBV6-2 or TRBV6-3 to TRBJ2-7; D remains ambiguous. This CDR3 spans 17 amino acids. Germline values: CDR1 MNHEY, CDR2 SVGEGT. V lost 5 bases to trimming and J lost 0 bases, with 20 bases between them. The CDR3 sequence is CASSLNTQLLGSYEQYF. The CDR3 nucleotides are TGTGCCAGCAGTCTTAATACCCAACTACTCGGCTCCTACGAGCAGTACTTC.

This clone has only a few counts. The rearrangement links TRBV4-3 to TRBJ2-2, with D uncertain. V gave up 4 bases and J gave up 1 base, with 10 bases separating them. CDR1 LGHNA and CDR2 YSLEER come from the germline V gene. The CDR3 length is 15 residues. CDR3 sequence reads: CASSRQAWNTGELFF. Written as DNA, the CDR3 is TGCGCCAGCAGCCGGCAGGCCTGGAACACCGGGGAGCTGTTTTTT.